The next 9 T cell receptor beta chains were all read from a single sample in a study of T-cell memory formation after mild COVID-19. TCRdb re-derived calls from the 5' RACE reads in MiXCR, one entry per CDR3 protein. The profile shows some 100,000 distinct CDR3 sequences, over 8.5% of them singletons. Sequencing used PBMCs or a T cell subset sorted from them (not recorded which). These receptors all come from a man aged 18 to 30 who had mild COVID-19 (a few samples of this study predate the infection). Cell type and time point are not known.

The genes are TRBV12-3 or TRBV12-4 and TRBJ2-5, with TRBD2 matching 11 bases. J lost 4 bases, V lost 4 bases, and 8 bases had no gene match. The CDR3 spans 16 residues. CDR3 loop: CASSSPPTSGVETQYF. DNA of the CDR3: TGTGCCAGCAGTTCACCTCCGACTAGCGGGGTAGAGACCCAGTACTTC.

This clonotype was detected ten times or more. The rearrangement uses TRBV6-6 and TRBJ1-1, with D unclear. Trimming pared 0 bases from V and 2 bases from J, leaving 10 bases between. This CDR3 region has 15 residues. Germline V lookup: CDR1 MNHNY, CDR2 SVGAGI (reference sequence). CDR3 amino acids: CASSYSWAGNTEAFF. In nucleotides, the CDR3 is TGTGCCAGCAGTTACTCGTGGGCAGGAAACACTGAAGCTTTCTTT.

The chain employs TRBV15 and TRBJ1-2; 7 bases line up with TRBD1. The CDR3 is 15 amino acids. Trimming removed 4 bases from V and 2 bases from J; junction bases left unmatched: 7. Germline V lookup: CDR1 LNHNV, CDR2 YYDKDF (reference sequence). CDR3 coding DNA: TGTGCCACCAGCACCCACAGGGGCCCCAACTATGGCTACACCTTC. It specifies CATSTHRGPNYGYTF.

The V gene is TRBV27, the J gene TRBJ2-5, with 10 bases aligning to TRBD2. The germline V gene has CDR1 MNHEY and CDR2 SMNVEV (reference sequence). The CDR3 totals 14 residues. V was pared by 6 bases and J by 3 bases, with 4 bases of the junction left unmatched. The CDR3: CASRPGLAKETQYF. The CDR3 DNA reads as TGTGCCAGCAGACCGGGACTAGCGAAAGAGACCCAGTACTTC.

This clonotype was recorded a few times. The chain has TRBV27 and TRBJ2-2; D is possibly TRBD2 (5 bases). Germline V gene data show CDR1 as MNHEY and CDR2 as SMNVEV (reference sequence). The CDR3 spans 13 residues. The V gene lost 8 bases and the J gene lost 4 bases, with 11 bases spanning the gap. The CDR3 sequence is CASQPGFTGELFF. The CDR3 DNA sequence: TGTGCCAGCCAGCCGGGGTTCACCGGGGAGCTGTTTTTT.

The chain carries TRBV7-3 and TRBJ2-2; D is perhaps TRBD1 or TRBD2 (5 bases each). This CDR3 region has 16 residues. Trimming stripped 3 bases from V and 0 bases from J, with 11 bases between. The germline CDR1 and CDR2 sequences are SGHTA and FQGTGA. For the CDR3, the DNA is TGTGCCAGCAGCTTCGGGGCGATTTCGAACACCGGGGAGCTGTTTTTT. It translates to CASSFGAISNTGELFF.

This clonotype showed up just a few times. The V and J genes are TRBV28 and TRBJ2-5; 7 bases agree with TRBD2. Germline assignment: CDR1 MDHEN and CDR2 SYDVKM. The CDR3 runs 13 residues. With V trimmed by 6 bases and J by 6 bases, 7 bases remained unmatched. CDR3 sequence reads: CASRAGLEKTQYF. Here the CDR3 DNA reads TGTGCCAGCAGAGCTGGACTAGAAAAGACCCAGTACTTC.

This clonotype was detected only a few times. This CDR3 reads CASSLGPSVGYGYTF. In nucleotides, the CDR3 is TGTGCCAGCAGCTTAGGCCCCTCCGTGGGCTATGGCTACACCTTC. This chain uses TRBV11-2 with TRBJ1-2; D call uncertain. Trimming left V 1 base short and J 4 bases short, with 13 bases between. The germline V gene has CDR1 SGHAT and CDR2 FQNNGV. The CDR3 totals 15 residues.

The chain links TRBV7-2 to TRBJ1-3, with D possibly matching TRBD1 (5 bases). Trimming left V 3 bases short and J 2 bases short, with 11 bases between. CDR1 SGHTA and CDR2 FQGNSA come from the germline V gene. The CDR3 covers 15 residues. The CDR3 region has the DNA TGTGCCAGCAGCTTTTGGCAGGGTGCTGGAAACACCATATATTTT. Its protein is CASSFWQGAGNTIYF.